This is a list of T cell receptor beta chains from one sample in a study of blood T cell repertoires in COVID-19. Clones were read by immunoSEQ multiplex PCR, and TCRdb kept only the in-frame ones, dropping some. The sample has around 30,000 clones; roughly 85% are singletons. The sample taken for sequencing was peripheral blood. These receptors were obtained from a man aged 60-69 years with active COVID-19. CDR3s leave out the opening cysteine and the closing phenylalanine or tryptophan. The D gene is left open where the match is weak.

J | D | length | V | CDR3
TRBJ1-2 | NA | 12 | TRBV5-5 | ASSLVPQDYGYT
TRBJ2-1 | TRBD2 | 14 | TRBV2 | ASSGMTSGRGSEQF
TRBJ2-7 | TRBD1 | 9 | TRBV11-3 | ASGTGDEQY
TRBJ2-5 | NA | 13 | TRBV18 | ASSPGGWRRETQY
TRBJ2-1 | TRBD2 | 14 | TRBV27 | ASRLRLARENNEQF
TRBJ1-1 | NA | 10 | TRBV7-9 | ASSSAPRVAF
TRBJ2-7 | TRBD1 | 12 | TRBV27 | ASSWTGSSYEQY
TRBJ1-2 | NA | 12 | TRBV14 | ASSQDPSSYGYT
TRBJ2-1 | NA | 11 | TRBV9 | ASSVVRSGEQF
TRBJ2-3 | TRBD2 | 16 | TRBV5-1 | ASSYQPTRGGQADTQY
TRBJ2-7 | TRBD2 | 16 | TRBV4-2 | ASSQDNAGPSGTYEQY
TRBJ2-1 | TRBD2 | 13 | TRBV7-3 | ASTSSGAGSNEQF
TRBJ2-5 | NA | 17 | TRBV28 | ASNTRRSIRGRSGETQY
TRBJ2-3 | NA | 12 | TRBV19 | ASNPYPGEDTQY
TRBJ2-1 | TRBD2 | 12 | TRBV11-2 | ASSPSGNYNEQF
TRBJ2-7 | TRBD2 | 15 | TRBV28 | ASSLILAGGYKYEQY
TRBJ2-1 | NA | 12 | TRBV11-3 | ASSLDSGYNEQF
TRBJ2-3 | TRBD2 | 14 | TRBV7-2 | ASSLVLAGGTDTQY
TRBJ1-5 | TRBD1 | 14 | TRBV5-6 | ASSLSPGQGNQPQH
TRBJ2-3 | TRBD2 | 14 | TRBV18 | ASSPGLALSTDTQY
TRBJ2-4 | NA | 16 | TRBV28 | ASSSSLRDNIAKNIQY
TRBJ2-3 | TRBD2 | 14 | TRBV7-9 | ASSESGGPSTDTQY
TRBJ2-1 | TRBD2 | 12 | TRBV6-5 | ASSLLADYNEQF
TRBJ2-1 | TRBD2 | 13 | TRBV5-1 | ASSLEAGGYNEQF
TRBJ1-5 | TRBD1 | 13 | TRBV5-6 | ASSPAGGLNQPQH
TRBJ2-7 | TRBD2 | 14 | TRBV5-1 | ASSLGSGGRSPEQY
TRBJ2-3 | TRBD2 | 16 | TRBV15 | ATSLSSTSGMSTDTQY
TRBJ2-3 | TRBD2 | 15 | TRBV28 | AIKPSGRLVSTDTQY
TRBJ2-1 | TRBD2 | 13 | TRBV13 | ASSAAGVSYNEQF
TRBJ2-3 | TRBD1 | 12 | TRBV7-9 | ATTGTGSTDTQY
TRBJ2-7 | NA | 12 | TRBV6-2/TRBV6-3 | ASSYHGLTYEQY
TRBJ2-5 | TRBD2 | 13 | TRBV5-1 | ASSLGAGTGETQY
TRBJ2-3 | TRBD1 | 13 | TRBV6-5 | ASSRQGARADTQY
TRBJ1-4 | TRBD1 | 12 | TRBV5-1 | ASSPTTGLDELF
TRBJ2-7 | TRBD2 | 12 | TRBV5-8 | ASSHPAGVYEQY
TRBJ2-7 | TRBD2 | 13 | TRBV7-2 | ASSFFSAGEREQY
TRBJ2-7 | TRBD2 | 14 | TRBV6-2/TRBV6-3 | ASSSSLAGDSYEQY